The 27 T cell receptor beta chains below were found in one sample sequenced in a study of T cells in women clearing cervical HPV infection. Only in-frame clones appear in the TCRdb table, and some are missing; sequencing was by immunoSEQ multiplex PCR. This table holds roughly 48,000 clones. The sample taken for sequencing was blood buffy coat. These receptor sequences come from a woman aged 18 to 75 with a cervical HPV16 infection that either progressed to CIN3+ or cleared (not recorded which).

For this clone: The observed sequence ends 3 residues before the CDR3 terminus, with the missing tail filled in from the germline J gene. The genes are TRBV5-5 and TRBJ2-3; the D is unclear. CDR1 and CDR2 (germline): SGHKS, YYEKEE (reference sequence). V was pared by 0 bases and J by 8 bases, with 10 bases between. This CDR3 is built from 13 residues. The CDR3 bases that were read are TGTGCCAGCAGCTTGGCTAGAACGCCTACG. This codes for CASSLARTPT. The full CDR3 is CASSLARTPTQYF.

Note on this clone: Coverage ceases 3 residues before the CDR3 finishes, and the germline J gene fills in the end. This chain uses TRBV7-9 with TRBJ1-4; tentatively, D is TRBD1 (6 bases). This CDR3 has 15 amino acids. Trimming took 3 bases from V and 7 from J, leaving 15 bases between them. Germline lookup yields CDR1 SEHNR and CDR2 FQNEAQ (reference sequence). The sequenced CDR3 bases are TGTGCCAGCAGCTTGGGAGGCAGGGGCAGTGAAAAA. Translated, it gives CASSLGGRGSEK. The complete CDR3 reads CASSLGGRGSEKLFF. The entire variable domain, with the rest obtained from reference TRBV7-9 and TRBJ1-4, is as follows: DTGVSQNPRHKITKRGQNVTFRCDPISEHNRLYWYRQTLGQGPEFLTYFQNEAQLEKSRLLSDRFSAERPKGSFSTLEIQRTEQGDSAMYLCASSLGGRGSEKLFFGSGTQLSVL.

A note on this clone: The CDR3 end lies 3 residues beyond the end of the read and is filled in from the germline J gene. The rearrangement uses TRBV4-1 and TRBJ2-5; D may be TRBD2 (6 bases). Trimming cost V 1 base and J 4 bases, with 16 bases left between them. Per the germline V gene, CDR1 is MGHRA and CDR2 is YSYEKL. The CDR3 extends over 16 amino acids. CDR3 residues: CASSQVGGRRGETQYF. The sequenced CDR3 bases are TGCGCCAGCAGCCAAGTTGGAGGGCGAAGGGGAGAGACC.

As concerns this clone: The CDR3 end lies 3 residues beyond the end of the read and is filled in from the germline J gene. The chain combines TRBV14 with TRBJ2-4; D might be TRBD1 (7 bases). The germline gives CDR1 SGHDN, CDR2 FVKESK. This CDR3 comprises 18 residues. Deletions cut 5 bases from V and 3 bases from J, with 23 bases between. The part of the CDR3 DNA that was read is TGTGCCAGCAGCAAAAGCACGTTGGACAGGCGGGGCAAAAACATT. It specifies CASSKSTLDRRGKNI. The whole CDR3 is CASSKSTLDRRGKNIQYF. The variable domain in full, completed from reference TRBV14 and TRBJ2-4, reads EAGVTQFPSHSVIEKGQTVTLRCDPISGHDNLYWYRRVMGKEIKFLLHFVKESKQDESGMPNNRFLAERTGGTYSTLKVQPAELEDSGVYFCASSKSTLDRRGKNIQYFGAGTRLSVL.

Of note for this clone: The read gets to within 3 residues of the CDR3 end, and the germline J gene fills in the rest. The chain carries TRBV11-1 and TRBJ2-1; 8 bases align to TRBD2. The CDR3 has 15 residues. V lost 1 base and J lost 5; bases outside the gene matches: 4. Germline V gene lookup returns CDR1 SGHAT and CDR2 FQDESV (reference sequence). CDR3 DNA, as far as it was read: TGTGCCAGCAGCTTAGTCGGGGGGGCCCACAATGAG. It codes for CASSLVGGAHNE. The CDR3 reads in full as CASSLVGGAHNEQFF.

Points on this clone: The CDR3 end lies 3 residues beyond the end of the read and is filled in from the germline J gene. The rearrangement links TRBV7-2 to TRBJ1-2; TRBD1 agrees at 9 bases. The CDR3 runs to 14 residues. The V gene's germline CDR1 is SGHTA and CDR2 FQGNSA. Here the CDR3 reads CASSLVGQGGGYTF. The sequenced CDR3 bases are TGTGCCAGCAGCTTAGTGGGACAGGGTGGCGGC.

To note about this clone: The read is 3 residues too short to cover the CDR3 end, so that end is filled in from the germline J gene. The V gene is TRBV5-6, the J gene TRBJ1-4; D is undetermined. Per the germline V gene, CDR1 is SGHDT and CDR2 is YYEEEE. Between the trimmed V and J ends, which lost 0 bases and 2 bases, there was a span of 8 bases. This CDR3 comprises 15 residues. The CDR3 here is CASSLATRTNEKLFF. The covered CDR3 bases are TGTGCCAGCAGCTTGGCGACTCGGACTAATGAAAAA.

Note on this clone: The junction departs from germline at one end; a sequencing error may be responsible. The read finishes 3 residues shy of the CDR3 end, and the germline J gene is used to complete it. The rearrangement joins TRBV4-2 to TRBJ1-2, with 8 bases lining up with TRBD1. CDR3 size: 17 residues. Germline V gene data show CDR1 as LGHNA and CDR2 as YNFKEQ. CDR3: CASSQEAGGFTDYGYTF. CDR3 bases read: TGCGCCAGCAGTCAAGAGGCAGGGGGCTTCACTGACTATGGC.

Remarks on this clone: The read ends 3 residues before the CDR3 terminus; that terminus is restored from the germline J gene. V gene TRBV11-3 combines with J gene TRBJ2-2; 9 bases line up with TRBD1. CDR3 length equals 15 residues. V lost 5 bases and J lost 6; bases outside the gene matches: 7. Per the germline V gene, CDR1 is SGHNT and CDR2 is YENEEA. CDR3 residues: CASSPGGQGSGELFF. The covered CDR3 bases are TGTGCCAGCAGCCCAGGGGGACAGGGCTCCGGGGAG.

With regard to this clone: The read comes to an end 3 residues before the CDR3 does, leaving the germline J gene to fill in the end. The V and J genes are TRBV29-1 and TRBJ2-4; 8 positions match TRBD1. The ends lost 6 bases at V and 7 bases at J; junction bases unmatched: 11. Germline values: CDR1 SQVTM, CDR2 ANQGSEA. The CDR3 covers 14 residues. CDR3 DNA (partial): TGCAGCGTGATGGGGCGGCGGACAGGGAACATT. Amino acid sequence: CSVMGRRTGNI. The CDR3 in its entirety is CSVMGRRTGNIQYF.

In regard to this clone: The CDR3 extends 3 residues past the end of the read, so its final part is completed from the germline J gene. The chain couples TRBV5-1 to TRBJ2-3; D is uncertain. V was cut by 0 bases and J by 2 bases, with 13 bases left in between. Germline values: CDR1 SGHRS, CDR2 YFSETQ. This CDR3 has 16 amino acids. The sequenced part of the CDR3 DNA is TGCGCCAGCAGCTTGGCCAGGCAGGTACCCACAGATACG. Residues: CASSLARQVPTDT. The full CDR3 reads CASSLARQVPTDTQYF.

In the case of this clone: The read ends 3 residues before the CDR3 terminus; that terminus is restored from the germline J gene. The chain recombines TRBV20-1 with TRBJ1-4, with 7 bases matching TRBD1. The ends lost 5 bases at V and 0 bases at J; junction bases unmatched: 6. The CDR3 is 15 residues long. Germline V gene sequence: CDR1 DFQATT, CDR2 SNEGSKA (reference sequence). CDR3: CSALDRAATNEKLFF. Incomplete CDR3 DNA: TGCAGTGCTCTCGACAGGGCTGCAACTAATGAAAAA.

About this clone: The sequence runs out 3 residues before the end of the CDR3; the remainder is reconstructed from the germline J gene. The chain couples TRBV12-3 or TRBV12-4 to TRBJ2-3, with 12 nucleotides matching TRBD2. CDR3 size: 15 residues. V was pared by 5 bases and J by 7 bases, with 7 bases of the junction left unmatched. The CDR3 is CASSRLAGVKHTQYF. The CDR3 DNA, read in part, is TGTGCCAGCAGTCGACTAGCGGGAGTGAAGCATACG.

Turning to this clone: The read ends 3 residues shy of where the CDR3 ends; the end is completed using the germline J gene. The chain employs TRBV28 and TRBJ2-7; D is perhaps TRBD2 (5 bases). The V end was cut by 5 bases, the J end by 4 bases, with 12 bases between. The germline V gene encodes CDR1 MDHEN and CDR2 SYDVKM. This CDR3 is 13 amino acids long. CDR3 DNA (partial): TGTGCCAGCAGTCAACTACTAGAATACGAG. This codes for CASSQLLEYE. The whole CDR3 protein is CASSQLLEYEQYF.

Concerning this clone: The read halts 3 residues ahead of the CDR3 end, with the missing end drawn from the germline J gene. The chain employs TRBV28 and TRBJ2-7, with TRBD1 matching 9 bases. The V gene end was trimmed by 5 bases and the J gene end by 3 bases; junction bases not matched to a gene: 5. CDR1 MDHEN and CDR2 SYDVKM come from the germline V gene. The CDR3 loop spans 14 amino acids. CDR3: CASSRDRADYEQYF. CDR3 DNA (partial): TGTGCCAGCAGTCGGGACAGGGCCGACTACGAG.

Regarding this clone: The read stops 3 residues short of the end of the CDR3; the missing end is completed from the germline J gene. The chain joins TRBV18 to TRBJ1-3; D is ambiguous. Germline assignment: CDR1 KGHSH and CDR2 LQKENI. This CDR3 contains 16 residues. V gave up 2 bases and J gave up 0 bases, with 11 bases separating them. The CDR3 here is CASSPLGIGSGNTIYF. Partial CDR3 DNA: TGTGCCAGCTCACCATTGGGCATAGGCTCTGGAAACACC.

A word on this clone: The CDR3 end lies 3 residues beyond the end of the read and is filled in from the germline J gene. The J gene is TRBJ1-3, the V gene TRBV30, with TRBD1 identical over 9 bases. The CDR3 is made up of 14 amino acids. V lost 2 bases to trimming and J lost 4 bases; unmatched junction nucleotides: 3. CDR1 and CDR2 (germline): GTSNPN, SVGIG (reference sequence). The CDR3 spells CAWSYRGQGNTIYF. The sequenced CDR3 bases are TGTGCCTGGAGTTACAGGGGGCAAGGAAACACC. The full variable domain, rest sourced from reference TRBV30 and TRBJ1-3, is SQTIHQWPATLVQPVGSPLSLECTVEGTSNPNLYWYRQAAGRGLQLLFYSVGIGQISSEVPQNLSASRPQDRQFILSSKKLLLSDSGFYLCAWSYRGQGNTIYFGEGSWLTVV.

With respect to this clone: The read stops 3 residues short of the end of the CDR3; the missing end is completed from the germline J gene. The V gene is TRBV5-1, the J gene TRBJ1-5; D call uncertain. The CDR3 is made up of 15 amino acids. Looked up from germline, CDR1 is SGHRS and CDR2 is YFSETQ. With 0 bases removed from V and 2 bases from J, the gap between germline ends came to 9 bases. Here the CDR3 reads CASSLGVGGNQPQHF. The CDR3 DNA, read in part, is TGCGCCAGCAGCTTGGGGGTCGGGGGCAATCAGCCC.

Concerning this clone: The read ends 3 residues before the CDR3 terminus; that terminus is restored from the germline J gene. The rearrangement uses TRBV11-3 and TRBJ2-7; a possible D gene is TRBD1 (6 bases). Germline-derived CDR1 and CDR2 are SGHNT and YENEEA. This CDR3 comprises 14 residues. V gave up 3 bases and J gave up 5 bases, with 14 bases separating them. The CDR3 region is CASSLHAGVDEQYF. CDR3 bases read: TGTGCCAGCAGCTTGCACGCAGGGGTGGACGAG. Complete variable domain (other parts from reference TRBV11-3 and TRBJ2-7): EAGVVQSPRYKIIEKKQPVAFWCNPISGHNTLYWYLQNLGQGPELLIRYENEEAVDDSQLPKDRFSAERLKGVDSTLKIQPAELGDSAVYLCASSLHAGVDEQYFGPGTRLTVT.

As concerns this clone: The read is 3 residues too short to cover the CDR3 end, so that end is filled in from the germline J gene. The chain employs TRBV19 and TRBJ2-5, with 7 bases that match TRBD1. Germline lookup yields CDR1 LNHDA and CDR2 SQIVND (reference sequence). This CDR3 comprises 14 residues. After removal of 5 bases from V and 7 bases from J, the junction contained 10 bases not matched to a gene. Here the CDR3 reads CASSEDRRRRTQYF. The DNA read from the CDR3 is TGTGCCAGTAGTGAGGACAGGCGGAGGCGGACC.

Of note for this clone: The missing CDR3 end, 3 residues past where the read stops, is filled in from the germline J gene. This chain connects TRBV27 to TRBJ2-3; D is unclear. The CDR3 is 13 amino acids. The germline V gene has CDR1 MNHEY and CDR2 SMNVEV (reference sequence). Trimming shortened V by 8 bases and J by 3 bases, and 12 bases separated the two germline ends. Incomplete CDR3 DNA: TGTGCCAGCCTGAGCCGTAATACAGATACG. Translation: CASLSRNTDT. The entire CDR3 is CASLSRNTDTQYF.

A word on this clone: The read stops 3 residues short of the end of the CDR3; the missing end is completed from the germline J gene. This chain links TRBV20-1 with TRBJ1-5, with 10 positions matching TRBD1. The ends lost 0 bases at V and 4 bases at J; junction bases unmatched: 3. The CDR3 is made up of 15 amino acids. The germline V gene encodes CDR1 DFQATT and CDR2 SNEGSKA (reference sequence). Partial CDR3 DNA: TGCAGTGCTAGAGATCTGGACAGGGGGAATCAGCCC. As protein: CSARDLDRGNQP. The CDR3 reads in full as CSARDLDRGNQPQHF.

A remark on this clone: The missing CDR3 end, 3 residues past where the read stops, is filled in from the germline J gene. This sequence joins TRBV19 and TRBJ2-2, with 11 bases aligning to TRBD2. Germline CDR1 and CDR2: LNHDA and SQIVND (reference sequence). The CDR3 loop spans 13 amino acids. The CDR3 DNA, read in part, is TGTGCCAGTAGTATCCTAGCGGGGGGAGAG. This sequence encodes CASSILAGGE. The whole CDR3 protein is CASSILAGGELFF.

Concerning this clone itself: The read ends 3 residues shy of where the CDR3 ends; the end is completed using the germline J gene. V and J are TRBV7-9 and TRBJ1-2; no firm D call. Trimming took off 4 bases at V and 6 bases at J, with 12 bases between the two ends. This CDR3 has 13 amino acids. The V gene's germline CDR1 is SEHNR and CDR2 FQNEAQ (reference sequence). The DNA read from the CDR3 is TGTGCCAGCAGCTGCGCGTTGTGTGATGGC. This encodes CASSCALCDG. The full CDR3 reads CASSCALCDGYTF. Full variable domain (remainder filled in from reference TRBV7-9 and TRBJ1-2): DTGVSQNPRHKITKRGQNVTFRCDPISEHNRLYWYRQTLGQGPEFLTYFQNEAQLEKSRLLSDRFSAERPKGSFSTLEIQRTEQGDSAMYLCASSCALCDGYTFGSGTRLTVV.

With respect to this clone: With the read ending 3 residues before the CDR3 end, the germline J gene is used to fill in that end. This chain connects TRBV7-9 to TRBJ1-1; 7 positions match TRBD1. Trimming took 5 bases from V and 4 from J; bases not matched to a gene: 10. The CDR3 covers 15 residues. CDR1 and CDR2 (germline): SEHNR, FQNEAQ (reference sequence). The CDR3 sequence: CASSPSTGMGTEAFF. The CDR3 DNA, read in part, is TGTGCCAGCAGCCCCTCGACAGGGATGGGCACTGAA.

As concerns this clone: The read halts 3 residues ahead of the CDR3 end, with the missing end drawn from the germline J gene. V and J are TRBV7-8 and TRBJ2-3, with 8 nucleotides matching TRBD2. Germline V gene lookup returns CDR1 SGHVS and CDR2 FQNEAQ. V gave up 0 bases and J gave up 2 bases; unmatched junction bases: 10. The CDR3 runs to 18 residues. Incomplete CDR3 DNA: TGTGCCAGCAGCTTAGCAGGGGGTGGCGGGGGGATCACAGATACG. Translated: CASSLAGGGGGITDT. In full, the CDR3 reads CASSLAGGGGGITDTQYF.

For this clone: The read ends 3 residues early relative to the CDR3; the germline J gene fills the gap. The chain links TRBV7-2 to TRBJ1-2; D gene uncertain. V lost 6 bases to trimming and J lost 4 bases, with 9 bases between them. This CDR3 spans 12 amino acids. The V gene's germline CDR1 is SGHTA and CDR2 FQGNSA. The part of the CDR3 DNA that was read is TGTGCCAGCAGAGCTACGTTCTATGGC. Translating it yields CASRATFYG. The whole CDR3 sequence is CASRATFYGYTF.